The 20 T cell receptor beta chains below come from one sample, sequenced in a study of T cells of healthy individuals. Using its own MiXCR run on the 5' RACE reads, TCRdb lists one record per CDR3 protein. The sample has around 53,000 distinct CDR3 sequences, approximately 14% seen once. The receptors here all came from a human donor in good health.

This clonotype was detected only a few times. DNA for the CDR3: TGCAGTGCTACCGATAGCGGGAGGGCCTTCGAGCAGTACTTC. Its translation: CSATDSGRAFEQYF. The V and J genes are TRBV20-1 and TRBJ2-7, with 11 bases matching TRBD2. V gave up 4 bases and J gave up 6 bases; unmatched junction bases: 8. In germline, CDR1 is DFQATT, CDR2 SNEGSKA (reference sequence). The CDR3 sequence is 14 residues long.

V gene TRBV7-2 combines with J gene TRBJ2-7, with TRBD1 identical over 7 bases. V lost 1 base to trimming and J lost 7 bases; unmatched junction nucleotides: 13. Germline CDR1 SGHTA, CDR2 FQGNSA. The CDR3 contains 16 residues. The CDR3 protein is CASSLVFGQAASEQYF. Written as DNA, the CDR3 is TGTGCCAGCAGCTTAGTCTTCGGACAGGCGGCATCTGAGCAGTACTTC.

The chain's CDR3 is CASSLGRDRYTDTQYF. CDR3 coding DNA: TGTGCCAGCAGCTTAGGCCGCGACAGGTACACAGATACGCAGTATTTT. The chain is built from TRBV11-3 and TRBJ2-3, with D perhaps TRBD1 (6 bases). Germline values: CDR1 SGHNT, CDR2 YENEEA. The CDR3 contains 16 residues. Trimming stripped 1 base from V and 2 bases from J, with 13 bases between. The full variable domain, its missing parts supplied by reference TRBV11-3 and TRBJ2-3, is EAGVVQSPRYKIIEKKQPVAFWCNPISGHNTLYWYLQNLGQGPELLIRYENEEAVDDSQLPKDRFSAERLKGVDSTLKIQPAELGDSAVYLCASSLGRDRYTDTQYFGPGTRLTVL.

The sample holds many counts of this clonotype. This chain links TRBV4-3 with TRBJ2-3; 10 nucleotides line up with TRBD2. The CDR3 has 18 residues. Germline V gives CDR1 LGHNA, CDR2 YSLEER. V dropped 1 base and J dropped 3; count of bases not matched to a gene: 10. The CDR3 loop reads CASSQGALAGAGTDTQYF. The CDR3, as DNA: TGCGCCAGCAGCCAAGGCGCCCTAGCGGGAGCGGGTACAGATACGCAGTATTTT.

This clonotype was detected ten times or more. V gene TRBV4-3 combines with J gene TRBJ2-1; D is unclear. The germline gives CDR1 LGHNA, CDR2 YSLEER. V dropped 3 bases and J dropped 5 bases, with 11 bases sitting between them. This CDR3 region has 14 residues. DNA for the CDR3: TGCGCCAGCAGCCAGGCCGCTCTCCACAATGAGCAGTTCTTC. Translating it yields CASSQAALHNEQFF.

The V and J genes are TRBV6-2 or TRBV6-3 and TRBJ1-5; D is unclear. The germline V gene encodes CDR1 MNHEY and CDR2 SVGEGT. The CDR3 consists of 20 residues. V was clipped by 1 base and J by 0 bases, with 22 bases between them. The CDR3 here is CASSYFRVGIRPNSNQPQHF. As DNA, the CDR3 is TGTGCCAGCAGTTACTTCCGGGTGGGGATCCGACCTAATAGCAATCAGCCCCAGCATTTT.

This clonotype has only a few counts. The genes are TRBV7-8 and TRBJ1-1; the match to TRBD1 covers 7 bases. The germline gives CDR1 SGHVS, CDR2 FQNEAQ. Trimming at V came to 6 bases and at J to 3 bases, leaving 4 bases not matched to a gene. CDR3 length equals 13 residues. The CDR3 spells CASRRGPDTEAFF. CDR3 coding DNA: TGTGCCAGCAGAAGGGGGCCGGACACTGAAGCTTTCTTT.

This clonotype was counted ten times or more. The CDR3 sequence: CASSITGAESAYNEQFF. The CDR3 DNA is TGTGCCAGTAGTATTACTGGAGCGGAGTCTGCTTACAATGAGCAGTTCTTC. The chain combines TRBV19 with TRBJ2-1; D might be TRBD2 (5 bases). The germline V and J ends were trimmed by 3 bases and 4 bases, with 19 bases remaining between them. The CDR3 contains 17 residues. The germline gives CDR1 LNHDA, CDR2 SQIVND (reference sequence).

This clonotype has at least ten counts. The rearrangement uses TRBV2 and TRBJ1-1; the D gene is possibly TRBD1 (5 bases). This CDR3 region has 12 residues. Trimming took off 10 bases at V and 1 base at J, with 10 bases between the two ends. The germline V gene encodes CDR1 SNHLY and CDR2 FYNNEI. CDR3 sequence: CATVGGNTEAFF. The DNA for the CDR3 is TGTGCCACAGTCGGGGGGAACACTGAAGCTTTCTTT. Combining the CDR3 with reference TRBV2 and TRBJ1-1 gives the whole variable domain EPEVTQTPSHQVTQMGQEVILRCVPISNHLYFYWYRQILGQKVEFLVSFYNNEISEKSEIFDDQFSVERPDGSNFTLKIRSTKLEDSAMYFCATVGGNTEAFFGQGTRLTVV.

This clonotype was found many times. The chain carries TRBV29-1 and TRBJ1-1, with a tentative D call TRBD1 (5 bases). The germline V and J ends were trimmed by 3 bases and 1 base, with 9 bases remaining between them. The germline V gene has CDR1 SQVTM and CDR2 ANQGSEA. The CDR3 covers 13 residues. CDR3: CSVDGAGNTEAFF. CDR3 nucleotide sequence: TGCAGCGTTGATGGGGCGGGGAACACTGAAGCTTTCTTT.

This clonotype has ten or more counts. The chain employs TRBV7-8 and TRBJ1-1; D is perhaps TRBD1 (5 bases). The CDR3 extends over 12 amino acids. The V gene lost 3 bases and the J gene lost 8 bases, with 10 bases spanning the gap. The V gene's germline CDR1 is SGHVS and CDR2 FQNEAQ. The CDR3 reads CASSFNYREAFF. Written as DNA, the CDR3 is TGTGCCAGCAGCTTTAACTACAGGGAAGCTTTCTTT.

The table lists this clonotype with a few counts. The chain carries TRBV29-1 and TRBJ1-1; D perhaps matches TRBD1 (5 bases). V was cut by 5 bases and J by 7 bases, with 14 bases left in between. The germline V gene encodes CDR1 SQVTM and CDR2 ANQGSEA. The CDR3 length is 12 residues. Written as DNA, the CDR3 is TGCAGCGTTCAAGGGGAGAGCATTGAAGCTTTCTTT. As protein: CSVQGESIEAFF.

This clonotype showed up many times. The CDR3 loop is CASTSTLSPLTGELFF. The CDR3 nucleotides are TGTGCCAGCACCTCGACTCTAAGTCCCTTAACCGGGGAGCTGTTTTTT. The rearrangement links TRBV5-6 to TRBJ2-2; D is unresolved. The germline V and J ends were trimmed by 6 bases and 5 bases, with 20 bases remaining between them. Germline V gene lookup returns CDR1 SGHDT and CDR2 YYEEEE. The CDR3 sequence is 16 residues long.

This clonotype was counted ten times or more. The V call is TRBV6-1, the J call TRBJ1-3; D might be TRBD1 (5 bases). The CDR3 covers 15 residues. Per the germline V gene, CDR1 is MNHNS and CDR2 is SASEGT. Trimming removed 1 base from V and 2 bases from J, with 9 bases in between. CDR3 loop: CASSEGGATGNTIYF. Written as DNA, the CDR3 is TGTGCCAGCAGTGAAGGAGGGGCCACTGGAAACACCATATATTTT.

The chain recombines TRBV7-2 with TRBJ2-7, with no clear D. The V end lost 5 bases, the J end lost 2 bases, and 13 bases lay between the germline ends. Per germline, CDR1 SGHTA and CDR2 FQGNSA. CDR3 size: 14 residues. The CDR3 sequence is CASSLTPGTYEQYF. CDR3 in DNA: TGTGCCAGCAGCCTGACACCAGGCACCTACGAGCAGTACTTC. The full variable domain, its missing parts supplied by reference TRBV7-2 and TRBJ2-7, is GAGVSQSPSNKVTEKGKDVELRCDPISGHTALYWYRQSLGQGLEFLIYFQGNSAPDKSGLPSDRFSAERTGGSVSTLTIQRTQQEDSAVYLCASSLTPGTYEQYFGPGTRLTVT.

In DNA form, the CDR3 reads TGCAGTGCCCTCCGGGGGCGGGAGGGCCCCTACGAGCAGTACTTC. This codes for CSALRGREGPYEQYF. The chain carries TRBV20-1 and TRBJ2-7, with TRBD2 matching over 9 bases. The CDR3 spans 15 residues. Germline V lookup: CDR1 DFQATT, CDR2 SNEGSKA (reference sequence). J gave up 2 bases and V 6 bases, and 11 bases lay outside the gene matches.

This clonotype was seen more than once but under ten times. This CDR3 reads CASSSGGYGYTF. CDR3 sequence (DNA): TGCGCCAGCAGCTCAGGGGGCTATGGCTACACCTTC. This chain uses TRBV5-1 with TRBJ1-2; 7 bases are shared with TRBD1. Germline V lookup: CDR1 SGHRS, CDR2 YFSETQ. The junction had 0 bases not matched to a gene; V was cut back by 3 bases and J by 4 bases. The CDR3 totals 12 residues. Looking up the rest from reference TRBV5-1 and TRBJ1-2 gives the full variable domain: KAGVTQTPRYLIKTRGQQVTLSCSPISGHRSVSWYQQTPGQGLQFLFEYFSETQRNKGNFPGRFSGRQFSNSRSEMNVSTLELGDSALYLCASSSGGYGYTFGSGTRLTVV.

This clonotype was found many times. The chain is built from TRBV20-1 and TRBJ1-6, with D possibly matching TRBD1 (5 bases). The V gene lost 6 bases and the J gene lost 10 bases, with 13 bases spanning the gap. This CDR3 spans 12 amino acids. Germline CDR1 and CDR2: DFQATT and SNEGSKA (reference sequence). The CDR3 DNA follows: TGCAGTGCCAGCCAGGGAACCTCACCCCTCCACTTT. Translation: CSASQGTSPLHF.

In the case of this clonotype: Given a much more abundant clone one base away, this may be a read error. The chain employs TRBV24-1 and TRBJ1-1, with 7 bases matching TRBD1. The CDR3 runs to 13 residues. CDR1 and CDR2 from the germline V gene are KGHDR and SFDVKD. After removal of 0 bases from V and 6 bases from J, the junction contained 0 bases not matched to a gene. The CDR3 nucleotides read TGTGCCACCAGTGATTTGACAGGGGCTGAAGCTTTCTTT. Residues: CATSDLTGAEAFF.

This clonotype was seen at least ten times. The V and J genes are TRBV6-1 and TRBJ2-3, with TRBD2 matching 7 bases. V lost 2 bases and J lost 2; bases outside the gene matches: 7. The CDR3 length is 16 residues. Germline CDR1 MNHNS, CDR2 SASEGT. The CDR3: CASSEWGGGTTDTQYF. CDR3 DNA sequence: TGTGCCAGCAGTGAATGGGGGGGGGGGACCACAGATACGCAGTATTTT.